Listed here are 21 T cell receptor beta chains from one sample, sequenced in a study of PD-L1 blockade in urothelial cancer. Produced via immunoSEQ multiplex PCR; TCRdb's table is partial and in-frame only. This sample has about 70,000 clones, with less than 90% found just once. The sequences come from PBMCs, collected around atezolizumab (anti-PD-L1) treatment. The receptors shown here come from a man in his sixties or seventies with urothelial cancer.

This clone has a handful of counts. Here the CDR3 reads CASSPDSTGELFF. CDR3 nucleotide sequence: TGTGCCAGCAGCCCTGACAGCACCGGGGAGCTGTTTTTT. This rearrangement joins TRBV2 to TRBJ2-2, with a weak D call TRBD1 (5 bases). This CDR3 is 13 amino acids long. Trimming took 6 bases from V and 4 from J, leaving 9 bases between them. From germline, CDR1 is SNHLY and CDR2 FYNNEI.

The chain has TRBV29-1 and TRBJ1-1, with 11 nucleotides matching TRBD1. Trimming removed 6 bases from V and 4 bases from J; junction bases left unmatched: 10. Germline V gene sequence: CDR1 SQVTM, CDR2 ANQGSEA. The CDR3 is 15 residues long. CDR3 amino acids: CSVQGGQGGVTEAFF. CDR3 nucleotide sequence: TGCAGCGTACAGGGGGGACAGGGGGGGGTCACTGAAGCTTTCTTT.

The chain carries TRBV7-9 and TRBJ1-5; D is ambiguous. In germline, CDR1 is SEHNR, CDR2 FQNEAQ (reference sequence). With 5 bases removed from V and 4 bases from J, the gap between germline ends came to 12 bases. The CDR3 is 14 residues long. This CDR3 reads CASSPDSVNQPQHF. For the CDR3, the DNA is TGTGCCAGCAGCCCGGACTCGGTAAATCAGCCCCAGCATTTT. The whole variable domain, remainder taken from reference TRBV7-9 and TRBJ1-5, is DTGVSQNPRHKITKRGQNVTFRCDPISEHNRLYWYRQTLGQGPEFLTYFQNEAQLEKSRLLSDRFSAERPKGSFSTLEIQRTEQGDSAMYLCASSPDSVNQPQHFGDGTRLSIL.

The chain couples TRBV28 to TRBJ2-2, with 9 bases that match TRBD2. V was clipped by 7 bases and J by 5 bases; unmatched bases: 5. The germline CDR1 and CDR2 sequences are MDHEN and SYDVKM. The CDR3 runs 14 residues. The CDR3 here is CASIGLAPTGELFF. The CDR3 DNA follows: TGTGCCAGCATAGGACTAGCGCCGACCGGGGAGCTGTTTTTT.

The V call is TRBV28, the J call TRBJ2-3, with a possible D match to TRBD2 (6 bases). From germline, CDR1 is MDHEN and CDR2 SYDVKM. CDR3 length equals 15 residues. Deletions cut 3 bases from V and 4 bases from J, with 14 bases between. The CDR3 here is CASSFGGWGADTQYF. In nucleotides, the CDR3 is TGTGCCAGCAGTTTCGGCGGGTGGGGGGCAGATACGCAGTATTTT.

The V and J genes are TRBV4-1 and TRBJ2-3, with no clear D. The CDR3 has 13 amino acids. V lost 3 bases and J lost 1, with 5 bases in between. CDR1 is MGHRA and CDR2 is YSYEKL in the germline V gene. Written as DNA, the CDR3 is TGCGCCAGCAGCCACGGTCGCACAGATACGCAGTATTTT. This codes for CASSHGRTDTQYF.

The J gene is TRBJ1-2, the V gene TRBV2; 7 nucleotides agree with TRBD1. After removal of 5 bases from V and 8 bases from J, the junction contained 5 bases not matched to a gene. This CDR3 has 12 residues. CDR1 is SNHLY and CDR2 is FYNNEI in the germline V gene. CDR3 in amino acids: CASSLTGYGYTF. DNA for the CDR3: TGTGCCAGCAGTCTGACAGGGTACGGCTACACCTTC.

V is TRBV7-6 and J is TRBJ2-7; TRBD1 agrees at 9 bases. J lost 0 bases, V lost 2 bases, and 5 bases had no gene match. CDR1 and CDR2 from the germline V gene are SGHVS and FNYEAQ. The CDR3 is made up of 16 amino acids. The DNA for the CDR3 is TGTGCCAGCAGCTTAACCGGGACAGGGCCCTCCTACGAGCAGTACTTC. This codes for CASSLTGTGPSYEQYF. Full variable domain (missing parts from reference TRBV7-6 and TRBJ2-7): GAGVSQSPRYKVTKRGQDVALRCDPISGHVSLYWYRQALGQGPEFLTYFNYEAQQDKSGLPNDRFSAERPEGSISTLTIQRTEQRDSAMYRCASSLTGTGPSYEQYFGPGTRLTVT.

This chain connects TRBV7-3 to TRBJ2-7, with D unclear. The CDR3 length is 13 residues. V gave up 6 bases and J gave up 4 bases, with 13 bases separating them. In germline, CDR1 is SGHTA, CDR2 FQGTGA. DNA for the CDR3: TGTGCCAGCAGTTTTACGGGTGGATACGAGCAGTACTTC. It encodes CASSFTGGYEQYF.

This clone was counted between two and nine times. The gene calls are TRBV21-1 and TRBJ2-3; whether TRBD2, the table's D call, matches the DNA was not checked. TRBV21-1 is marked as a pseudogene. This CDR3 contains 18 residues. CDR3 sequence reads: CASSNAGRARTSTDTQYF. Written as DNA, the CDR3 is TGTGCCAGCAGCAATGCGGGGAGGGCCAGGACTAGCACAGATACGCAGTATTTT.

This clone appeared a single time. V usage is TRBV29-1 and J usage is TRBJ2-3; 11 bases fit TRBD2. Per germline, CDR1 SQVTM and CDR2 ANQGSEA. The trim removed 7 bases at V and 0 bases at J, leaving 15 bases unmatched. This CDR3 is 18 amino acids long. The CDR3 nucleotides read TGCAGCGCAAGAACATCCCCGGGACTAGCGGTTAGCACAGATACGCAGTATTTT. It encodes CSARTSPGLAVSTDTQYF.

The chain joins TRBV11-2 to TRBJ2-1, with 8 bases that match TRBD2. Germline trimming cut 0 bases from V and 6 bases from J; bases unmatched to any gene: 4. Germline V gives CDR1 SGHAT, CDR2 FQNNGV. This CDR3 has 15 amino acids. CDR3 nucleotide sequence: TGTGCCAGCAGCTTAGACGGCGGGAGGCGCAATGAGCAGTTCTTC. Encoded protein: CASSLDGGRRNEQFF. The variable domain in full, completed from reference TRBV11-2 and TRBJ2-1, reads EAGVAQSPRYKIIEKRQSVAFWCNPISGHATLYWYQQILGQGPKLLIQFQNNGVVDDSQLPKDRFSAERLKGVDSTLKIQPAKLEDSAVYLCASSLDGGRRNEQFFGPGTRLTVL.

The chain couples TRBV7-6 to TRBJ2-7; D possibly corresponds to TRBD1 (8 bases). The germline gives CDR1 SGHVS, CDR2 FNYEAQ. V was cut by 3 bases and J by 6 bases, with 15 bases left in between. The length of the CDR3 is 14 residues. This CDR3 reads CASSLLQGEGEQYF. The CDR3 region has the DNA TGTGCCAGCAGCTTGTTACAGGGGGAGGGCGAGCAGTACTTC.

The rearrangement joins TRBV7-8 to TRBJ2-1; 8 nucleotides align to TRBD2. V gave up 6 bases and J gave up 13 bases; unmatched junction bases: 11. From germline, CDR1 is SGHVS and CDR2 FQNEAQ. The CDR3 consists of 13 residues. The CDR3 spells CASSSHPGGTQFF. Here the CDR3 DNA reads TGTGCCAGCAGTTCGCACCCGGGGGGGACTCAGTTCTTC.

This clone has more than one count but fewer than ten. For the CDR3, the DNA is TGTGCCAGCAGCACAGGGACTAGCGGGATTGAGCAGTTCTTC. Translated: CASSTGTSGIEQFF. This chain uses TRBV11-2 with TRBJ2-1, with 13 bases matching TRBD2. V dropped 5 bases and J dropped 9; count of bases not matched to a gene: 4. The CDR3 is made up of 14 amino acids. Germline loops: CDR1 SGHAT, CDR2 FQNNGV.

This CDR3 reads CASRDSGTRGYEQYF. CDR3 coding DNA: TGCGCCAGCAGGGATAGCGGGACAAGGGGATACGAGCAGTACTTC. The genes are TRBV5-1 and TRBJ2-7, with 8 nucleotides matching TRBD2. Trimming cost V 5 bases and J 4 bases; bases outside gene matches: 11. From germline, CDR1 is SGHRS and CDR2 YFSETQ. CDR3 size: 15 residues.

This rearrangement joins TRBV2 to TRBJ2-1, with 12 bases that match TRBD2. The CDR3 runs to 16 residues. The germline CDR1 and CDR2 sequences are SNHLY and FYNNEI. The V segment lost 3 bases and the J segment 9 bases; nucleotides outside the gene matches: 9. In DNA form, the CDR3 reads TGTGCCAGCAGTGATACCCCTAGCGGGAGGGTCGGTGAGCAGTTCTTC. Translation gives CASSDTPSGRVGEQFF.

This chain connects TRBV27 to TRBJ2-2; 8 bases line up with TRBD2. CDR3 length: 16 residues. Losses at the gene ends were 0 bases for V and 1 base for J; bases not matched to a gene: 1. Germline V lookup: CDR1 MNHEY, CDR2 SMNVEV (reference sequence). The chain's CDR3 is CASSLSAGGNTGELFF. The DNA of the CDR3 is TGTGCCAGCAGTTTATCGGCGGGAGGGAACACCGGGGAGCTGTTTTTT.

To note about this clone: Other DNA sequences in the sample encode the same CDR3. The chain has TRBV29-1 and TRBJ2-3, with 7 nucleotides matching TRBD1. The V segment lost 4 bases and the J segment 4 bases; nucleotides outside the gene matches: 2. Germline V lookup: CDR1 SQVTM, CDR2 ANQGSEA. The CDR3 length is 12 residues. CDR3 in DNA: TGCAGCGTTGCGCAGGGGGCAGATACGCAGTATTTT. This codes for CSVAQGADTQYF.

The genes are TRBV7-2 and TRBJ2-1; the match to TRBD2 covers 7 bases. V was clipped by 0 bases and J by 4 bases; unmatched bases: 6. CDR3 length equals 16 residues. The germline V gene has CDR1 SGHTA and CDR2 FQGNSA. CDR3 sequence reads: CASSLAASGAYNEQFF. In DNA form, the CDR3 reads TGTGCCAGCAGCTTAGCGGCTAGCGGAGCATACAATGAGCAGTTCTTC.

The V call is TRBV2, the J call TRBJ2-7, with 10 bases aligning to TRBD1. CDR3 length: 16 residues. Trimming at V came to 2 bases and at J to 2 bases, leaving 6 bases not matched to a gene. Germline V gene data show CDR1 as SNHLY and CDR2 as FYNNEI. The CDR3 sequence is CASSENSGTGAYEQYF. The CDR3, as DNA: TGTGCCAGCAGTGAAAACTCCGGGACAGGGGCCTACGAGCAGTACTTC.